The 27 T cell receptor beta chains in this list originate from one sample, sequenced in a study of molecular identifiers for immune sequencing clone quantification. A single record per CDR3 protein comes from TCRdb applying MiXCR to the PCR reads. This sample has approximately 500,000 distinct CDR3 sequences, with about 25% found just once. The specimen was naive CD8+ T cells from blood, with Jurkat cell RNA spiked in. Noted subset: FACS-sorted CD8+CD4-CCR7+CD45RA+ naive T cells. These receptors originate from a human donor in good health. Some libraries in this study had Jurkat cell RNA spiked in.

This clonotype was recorded at least ten times. The chain has TRBV27 and TRBJ1-1; D is unresolved. The germline V gene has CDR1 MNHEY and CDR2 SMNVEV (reference sequence). Trimming pared 6 bases from V and 6 bases from J, leaving 14 bases between. CDR3 length: 13 amino acids. In DNA form, the CDR3 reads TGTGCCAGCAGGTCCCTAGGGCTACCTGAAGCTTTCTTT. Translating it yields CASRSLGLPEAFF.

This clonotype was counted only a few times. This chain connects TRBV12-3 or TRBV12-4 to TRBJ2-5; no firm D call. V was trimmed by 3 bases and J by 5 bases, leaving 13 bases between them. This CDR3 is built from 14 residues. The CDR3 sequence: CASSFSEARETQYF. In nucleotides, the CDR3 is TGTGCCAGCAGTTTCAGTGAGGCCCGGGAGACCCAGTACTTC.

This clonotype was seen only a few times. The chain employs TRBV6-5 and TRBJ1-3; the D gene is possibly TRBD1 (5 bases). The ends were cut back, 4 bases at V and 2 bases at J, with 9 bases in the middle. This CDR3 is built from 14 residues. The germline V gene encodes CDR1 MNHEY and CDR2 SVGAGI. The CDR3, as DNA: TGTGCCAGCAGTTTGTCGGGGCCTGGAAACACCATATATTTT. Protein: CASSLSGPGNTIYF.

Points on this clonotype: A much larger clone sits a single nucleotide away, making a read error possible. The conserved final phenylalanine or tryptophan is absent from the CDR3, which likely points to a read error. This chain links TRBV20-1 with TRBJ2-7; no reliable D call. This CDR3 is 12 amino acids long. The V end was cut by 6 bases, the J end by 3 bases, with 12 bases between. CDR1 is DFQATT and CDR2 is SNEGSKA in the germline V gene (reference sequence). CDR3 sequence reads: CSASDTVYEQYL. The DNA of the CDR3 is TGCAGTGCCAGTGACACTGTCTACGAGCAGTACCTC.

The chain joins TRBV9 to TRBJ2-2, with 7 nucleotides matching TRBD1. From germline, CDR1 is SGDLS and CDR2 YYNGEE. CDR3 length: 15 amino acids. V shed 3 bases and J 4 bases; nucleotides not matched to a gene: 6. CDR3 nucleotide sequence: TGTGCCAGCAGCGAACAGGGGCCTAGCACCGGGGAGCTGTTTTTT. It specifies CASSEQGPSTGELFF.

This clonotype was observed many times. The chain joins TRBV7-9 to TRBJ2-5, with unresolved D. Germline lookup yields CDR1 SEHNR and CDR2 FQNEAQ (reference sequence). The CDR3 loop spans 12 amino acids. Between the trimmed V and J ends, which lost 5 bases and 5 bases, there was a span of 9 bases. CDR3 protein: CASSGLGETQYF. The DNA for the CDR3 is TGTGCCAGCAGCGGATTGGGGGAGACCCAGTACTTC. The full variable domain, rest sourced from reference TRBV7-9 and TRBJ2-5, is DTGVSQNPRHKITKRGQNVTFRCDPISEHNRLYWYRQTLGQGPEFLTYFQNEAQLEKSRLLSDRFSAERPKGSFSTLEIQRTEQGDSAMYLCASSGLGETQYFGPGTRLLVL.

This clonotype was picked up a small number of times. The genes are TRBV28 and TRBJ1-6; no definite D call. Germline V CDR1 and CDR2: MDHEN, SYDVKM. The CDR3 covers 15 residues. Trimming took 3 bases from V and 8 from J, leaving 14 bases between them. CDR3 sequence: CASSLILLSDSPLHF. CDR3 in DNA: TGTGCCAGCAGTTTGATACTTTTGAGCGATTCACCCCTCCACTTT. Full variable domain (rest looked up from reference TRBV28 and TRBJ1-6): DVKVTQSSRYLVKRTGEKVFLECVQDMDHENMFWYRQDPGLGLRLIYFSYDVKMKEKGDIPEGYSVSREKKERFSLILESASTNQTSMYLCASSLILLSDSPLHFGNGTRLTVT.

Remarks on this clonotype: A clone one base away is much larger, so this may be a read error. The rearrangement links TRBV4-1 to TRBJ2-7, with TRBD1 as a possible D gene (6 bases). Per germline, CDR1 MGHRA and CDR2 YSYEKL. CDR3 size: 13 residues. CDR3: CASSQPGVDEQCF. In nucleotides, the CDR3 is TGCGCCAGCAGCCAACCAGGGGTCGACGAGCAGTGCTTC.

This clonotype was observed many times. V usage is TRBV7-6 and J usage is TRBJ2-3; a possible D gene is TRBD2 (6 bases). The V gene lost 5 bases and the J gene lost 3 bases, with 9 bases spanning the gap. CDR1 SGHVS and CDR2 FNYEAQ come from the germline V gene. This CDR3 has 13 amino acids. In DNA, the CDR3 is TGTGCCAGCAGCAGGGACTTAACAGATACGCAGTATTTT. This encodes CASSRDLTDTQYF.

This clonotype was seen only a few times. The chain combines TRBV20-1 with TRBJ2-7, with a weak D call TRBD1 (5 bases). Germline V gene sequence: CDR1 DFQATT, CDR2 SNEGSKA (reference sequence). V shed 0 bases and J shed 6 bases, with 15 bases lying between them. The CDR3 contains 14 residues. Here the CDR3 reads CSARDLQAISEQYF. DNA for the CDR3: TGCAGTGCTAGAGATTTACAGGCTATAAGCGAGCAGTACTTC.

About this clonotype itself: This clone may be a read error of a much larger clone one base away. No conserved phenylalanine or tryptophan is present at the end of the CDR3, so a read error is the likely explanation. This chain links TRBV6-2 or TRBV6-3 with TRBJ2-3; D perhaps matches TRBD2 (6 bases). V lost 5 bases, J lost 2 bases, and 11 bases lay in between. CDR1 and CDR2 (germline): MNHEY, SVGEGT. This CDR3 has 14 residues. CDR3 sequence (DNA): TGTGCCAGCAGTGGGGACTCAGACACAGATACGCAGTATCTT. This gives the protein CASSGDSDTDTQYL.

This clonotype was found many times. The rearrangement links TRBV30 to TRBJ2-2, with no clear D. The CDR3 sequence is 12 residues long. The V and J ends lost 4 bases and 5 bases respectively, with 8 bases between them. Per germline, CDR1 GTSNPN and CDR2 SVGIG (reference sequence). This chain's CDR3 is CAWNRKTGELFF. CDR3 in DNA: TGTGCCTGGAACAGAAAGACCGGGGAGCTGTTTTTT.

V and J are TRBV27 and TRBJ2-2; D unresolved. The CDR3 runs to 13 residues. Trimming cost V 5 bases and J 3 bases, with 7 bases left between them. From germline, CDR1 is MNHEY and CDR2 SMNVEV (reference sequence). The CDR3, as DNA: TGTGCCAGCAGTGCCGGGTACACCGGGGAGCTGTTTTTT. Amino acids: CASSAGYTGELFF.

CDR3 bases: TGTGCCAGCAGCTTTAAGGGGCATGGCGGCCGTAATGAAAAACTGTTTTTT. Its translation is CASSFKGHGGRNEKLFF. This sequence joins TRBV5-6 and TRBJ1-4; tentatively, D is TRBD1 (5 bases). Trimming left V 2 bases short and J 4 bases short, with 18 bases between. Germline V gene data show CDR1 as SGHDT and CDR2 as YYEEEE. CDR3 length: 17 residues.

This rearrangement joins TRBV5-4 to TRBJ2-2, with TRBD2 matching 15 bases. J gave up 9 bases and V 4 bases, and 16 bases lay outside the gene matches. Germline CDR1 and CDR2: SGHNT and YYREEE (reference sequence). CDR3 length: 19 residues. DNA of the CDR3: TGTGCCAGCAGCACGATGGGACTAGCGGGGGGAATCACCAGCTGGGAGCTGTTTTTT. It specifies CASSTMGLAGGITSWELFF.

This clonotype appeared a few times. CDR3 nucleotide sequence: TGCGCCAGCAGCCAGCGGACAGGCTTCCCCTACGAGCAGTACTTC. Residues: CASSQRTGFPYEQYF. The V and J genes are TRBV4-3 and TRBJ2-7; TRBD1 agrees at 7 bases. V dropped 3 bases and J dropped 2; count of bases not matched to a gene: 7. The CDR3 loop spans 15 amino acids. Looked up from germline, CDR1 is LGHNA and CDR2 is YSLEER.

The gene calls are TRBV2 and TRBJ1-4, with 7 positions matching TRBD1. J was trimmed by 8 bases and V by 5 bases; bases with no gene match: 17. The CDR3 runs 17 residues. Per germline, CDR1 SNHLY and CDR2 FYNNEI. Written as DNA, the CDR3 is TGTGCCAGCAGTACAACCTCTTCCGGGGAGGACAGGGAAAAACTGTTTTTT. Amino acids: CASSTTSSGEDREKLFF.

The table lists this clonotype with many counts. The genes are TRBV4-1 and TRBJ2-5, with 11 bases matching TRBD2. J lost 4 bases, V lost 6 bases, and 13 bases had no gene match. The CDR3 is 17 residues long. CDR1 is MGHRA, CDR2 YSYEKL, per germline. The CDR3 region has the DNA TGCGCCAGCAGTGGGACTAGCGGAATTTCAAACTCAGAGACCCAGTACTTC. It is translated as CASSGTSGISNSETQYF.

This clonotype was observed a few times. This chain uses TRBV10-1 with TRBJ1-6; TRBD1 matches at 7 bases. The V gene end was trimmed by 2 bases and the J gene end by 5 bases; junction bases not matched to a gene: 0. The germline CDR1 and CDR2 sequences are WNHNN and SYGVQD (reference sequence). There are 14 residues in the CDR3. The CDR3 region is CASSETGDNSPLHF. For the CDR3, the DNA is TGCGCCAGCAGTGAGACAGGGGATAATTCACCCCTCCACTTT.

The sample holds many counts of this clonotype. The V call is TRBV29-1, the J call TRBJ1-1; no reliable D call. The V gene lost 3 bases and the J gene lost 0 bases, with 8 bases spanning the gap. Germline V CDR1 and CDR2: SQVTM, ANQGSEA. The CDR3 contains 13 residues. The CDR3 loop reads CSVDKQLNTEAFF. The CDR3 nucleotides read TGCAGCGTTGATAAACAACTGAACACTGAAGCTTTCTTT.

The chain has TRBV12-3 or TRBV12-4 and TRBJ2-5, with unresolved D. The germline V and J ends were trimmed by 6 bases and 9 bases, with 35 bases remaining between them. This CDR3 has 19 residues. CDR3 coding DNA: TGTGCCAGCAGCCCCTCAGCCTCTGGGTCCACTTATCGTTTCGAGTCCCAGTACTTC. Its translation: CASSPSASGSTYRFESQYF.

The table lists this clonotype with a few counts. This chain links TRBV7-9 with TRBJ1-1; unclear D gene. Germline V gene sequence: CDR1 SEHNR, CDR2 FQNEAQ (reference sequence). Deletions cut 3 bases from V and 5 bases from J, with 13 bases between. The CDR3 consists of 14 residues. Written as DNA, the CDR3 is TGTGCCAGCAGCTTCCCCCGGGTTGAGACTGAAGCTTTCTTT. Amino acid sequence: CASSFPRVETEAFF.

Remarks on this clonotype: The CDR3 end shows no conserved phenylalanine or tryptophan, and so a read error is likely. This chain links TRBV5-3 with TRBJ2-3; 13 bases align to TRBD2. TRBV5-3 is assigned to the ORF class and has an uncertain function. The CDR3 covers 19 residues. The CDR3 DNA sequence: TGTGCCAGCAGCTTGGAACTAGCGGGGGGGCCCGATAGCACAGAGACGCAGTATTCT. Translated: CASSLELAGGPDSTETQYS.

This clonotype showed up just a few times. The chain links TRBV6-5 to TRBJ2-1, with 7 bases aligning to TRBD2. The germline gives CDR1 MNHEY, CDR2 SVGAGI. The CDR3 has 16 residues. J was trimmed by 4 bases and V by 0 bases; bases with no gene match: 6. The CDR3 sequence: CASSYSTSGTYNEQFF. In DNA form, the CDR3 reads TGTGCCAGCAGTTACTCCACAAGCGGGACTTACAATGAGCAGTTCTTC.

The sample holds a few counts of this clonotype. V and J are TRBV6-5 and TRBJ2-7, with 8 bases identical to TRBD1. This CDR3 has 15 residues. Germline V gives CDR1 MNHEY, CDR2 SVGAGI. V shed 8 bases and J 2 bases; nucleotides not matched to a gene: 11. In DNA, the CDR3 is TGTGCCAGCTCTAACAGACAGGGGCGGCCCTACGAGCAGTACTTC. Translating gives CASSNRQGRPYEQYF.

This clonotype was seen more than once but under ten times. One end of the junction is discordant with germline, which a read error may explain. The chain joins TRBV24-1 to TRBJ2-2, with D possibly matching TRBD1 (6 bases). Germline V gene lookup returns CDR1 KGHDR and CDR2 SFDVKD. This CDR3 region has 19 residues. CDR3 coding DNA: TGTGCCACCAGTGATTCCAAATCGGACAGCCGAGCGAACACCGGGGAGCTGTCTTTT. Its translation: CATSDSKSDSRANTGELSF.

The rearrangement joins TRBV12-3 or TRBV12-4 to TRBJ2-3; TRBD2 aligns across 15 bases. Trimming at V came to 7 bases and at J to 11 bases, leaving 19 bases not matched to a gene. The CDR3 runs to 18 residues. The CDR3 loop is CASTPLGGLAGGIPLQYF. In DNA form, the CDR3 reads TGTGCCAGCACCCCCCTAGGCGGACTAGCGGGGGGGATTCCGCTGCAGTATTTT.